The 22 T cell receptor beta chains below all came from one sample that was sequenced in a study of T cell responses to AZD1222 COVID-19 vaccine. The table came from immunoSEQ multiplex PCR; TCRdb's copy has only in-frame clones and leaves some out. Of some 180,000 clones listed, approximately 94% are singletons. The sample was peripheral blood, taken 28 days after the second dose of the MenACWY control vaccine. All receptors come from an adult who received the MenACWY meningococcal vaccine as a control.

The V call is TRBV5-5, the J call TRBJ1-4; the D gene is possibly TRBD1 (6 bases). Germline lookup yields CDR1 SGHKS and CDR2 YYEKEE (reference sequence). The CDR3 is 15 residues long. Trimming cost V 1 base and J 7 bases, with 14 bases left between them. CDR3 sequence (DNA): TGTGCCAGCAGCTTGTTCGGTCAGGGGAGTGAAAAACTGTTTTTT. Protein: CASSLFGQGSEKLFF.

This clone showed up just once. The V and J genes are TRBV19 and TRBJ1-5, with D maybe TRBD1 (5 bases). V lost 0 bases, J lost 9 bases, and 12 bases lay in between. The CDR3 covers 14 residues. Germline CDR1 reads LNHDA; CDR2 reads SQIVND (reference sequence). DNA of the CDR3: TGTGCCAGTAGTATAGAAGGGGCGCGGGGGCCCCAGCATTTT. It translates to CASSIEGARGPQHF.

Here the CDR3 DNA reads TGTGCCAGCAGCTCCCGGGACAGGGGTGTCAATGAGCAGTTCTTC. Translated, it gives CASSSRDRGVNEQFF. The chain couples TRBV7-2 to TRBJ2-1; 10 nucleotides match TRBD1. J gave up 6 bases and V 4 bases, and 6 bases lay outside the gene matches. There are 15 residues in the CDR3. Germline CDR1 and CDR2: SGHTA and FQGNSA.

The chain recombines TRBV9 with TRBJ2-7; the D gene is possibly TRBD2 (6 bases). The V gene lost 4 bases and the J gene lost 4 bases, with 15 bases spanning the gap. The CDR3 spans 14 residues. In germline, CDR1 is SGDLS, CDR2 YYNGEE. CDR3 in amino acids: CASSPRDSRYEQYF. The CDR3 DNA reads as TGTGCCAGCAGCCCCCGGGACTCTAGATACGAGCAGTACTTC.

Written as DNA, the CDR3 is TGTGCCAGCAGCCTCCCGGGGGGGGAGCTGTTTTTT. It is translated as CASSLPGGELFF. The chain is built from TRBV3-1 (or the pseudogene TRBV3-2) and TRBJ2-2; D might be TRBD2 (5 bases). V was cut by 4 bases and J by 8 bases, with 8 bases left in between. Germline loops: CDR1 LGHDT, CDR2 YNNKEL (reference sequence). This CDR3 region has 12 residues.

This clone was observed a single time. The genes are TRBV3-1 (or the pseudogene TRBV3-2) and TRBJ1-2; D remains ambiguous. Per the germline V gene, CDR1 is LGHDT and CDR2 is YNNKEL (reference sequence). This CDR3 contains 17 residues. The V gene lost 0 bases and the J gene lost 3 bases, with 17 bases spanning the gap. The CDR3 region is CASSQESGLPFDYGYTF. Here the CDR3 DNA reads TGTGCCAGCAGCCAAGAATCAGGACTCCCGTTCGACTATGGCTACACCTTC.

The chain carries TRBV18 and TRBJ1-2, with 7 bases lining up with TRBD1. CDR3 length equals 14 residues. Germline CDR1 and CDR2: KGHSH and LQKENI. V was pared by 3 bases and J by 4 bases, with 5 bases of the junction left unmatched. The CDR3 loop is CASSPQGQAYGYTF. As DNA, the CDR3 is TGTGCCAGCTCACCGCAAGGACAGGCCTATGGCTACACCTTC.

The V and J genes are TRBV29-1 and TRBJ2-7; 8 bases are a match to TRBD1. The CDR3 has 11 residues. The V and J ends lost 7 bases and 4 bases, in that order; junction bases with no gene match: 3. Germline V gene lookup returns CDR1 SQVTM and CDR2 ANQGSEA. CDR3: CSARQGYEQYF. CDR3 in DNA: TGCAGCGCCAGACAGGGGTACGAGCAGTACTTC.

The rearrangement links TRBV27 to TRBJ1-2, with a tentative D call TRBD1 (6 bases). Trimming cost V 6 bases and J 6 bases, with 23 bases left between them. Germline assignment: CDR1 MNHEY and CDR2 SMNVEV (reference sequence). The CDR3 has 16 residues. CDR3 bases: TGTGCCAGCAGCCACCAATCAGTCGAGGGGGTCCATGGCTACACCTTC. As protein: CASSHQSVEGVHGYTF.

The chain couples TRBV6-5 to TRBJ1-2, with a possible D match to TRBD1 (5 bases). CDR1 and CDR2 from the germline V gene are MNHEY and SVGAGI. CDR3 length: 14 residues. V shed 0 bases and J shed 4 bases, with 9 bases lying between them. The CDR3 reads CASSYSGTIYGYTF. The CDR3 bases are TGTGCCAGCAGTTACTCAGGGACGATCTATGGCTACACCTTC.

This clone has only one observation. This chain links TRBV21-1 with TRBJ1-1. TRBV21-1 is an annotated pseudogene. The CDR3 loop spans 15 amino acids. CDR3 DNA: TGTGCCAGCATCTACTTGGGACTCCTGAACACTGAAGCTTTCTTT. It specifies CASIYLGLLNTEAFF.

This chain connects TRBV18 to TRBJ2-7, with D unresolved. Trimming shortened V by 3 bases and J by 2 bases, and 11 bases separated the two germline ends. CDR3 size: 14 residues. Germline V gene sequence: CDR1 KGHSH, CDR2 LQKENI. CDR3 in DNA: TGTGCCAGCTCACCTCTTCGAGAGGCCTACGAGCAGTACTTC. Translated, it gives CASSPLREAYEQYF.

The chain links TRBV24-1 to TRBJ2-3, with a possible D match to TRBD2 (6 bases). The V gene lost 0 bases and the J gene lost 1 base, with 13 bases spanning the gap. In germline, CDR1 is KGHDR, CDR2 SFDVKD. CDR3 size: 17 residues. The CDR3 DNA is TGTGCCACCAGTGATTTGGGAGGTCCGGGGGGCACAGATACGCAGTATTTT. Protein: CATSDLGGPGGTDTQYF.

The chain uses TRBV15 and TRBJ1-3, with D maybe TRBD1 (5 bases). The V and J ends lost 0 bases and 8 bases respectively, with 11 bases between them. This CDR3 region has 14 residues. The germline CDR1 and CDR2 sequences are LNHNV and YYDKDF (reference sequence). CDR3 sequence (DNA): TGTGCCACCAGCAGAGACCCAGGGAGGGACACCATATATTTT. Amino acids: CATSRDPGRDTIYF.

This chain connects TRBV2 to TRBJ2-7; D might be TRBD2 (6 bases). Germline V gives CDR1 SNHLY, CDR2 FYNNEI. The CDR3 totals 14 residues. V was cut by 8 bases and J by 3 bases, with 17 bases left in between. The CDR3 DNA sequence: TGTGCCAGCCTGTTGGGGGGATCGGGCTACGAGCAGTACTTC. It encodes CASLLGGSGYEQYF.

The chain combines TRBV30 with TRBJ1-5; D is uncertain. CDR3 length: 13 residues. Germline CDR1 GTSNPN, CDR2 SVGIG (reference sequence). The V end was cut by 2 bases, the J end by 3 bases, with 8 bases between. CDR3 amino acids: CAWSRSLNQPQHF. The CDR3 bases are TGTGCCTGGAGTCGCAGCCTCAATCAGCCCCAGCATTTT.

The chain links TRBV2 to TRBJ2-1; TRBD2 agrees at 13 bases. With 6 bases clipped from V and 6 bases from J, the junction kept 5 bases outside the gene matches. The V gene's germline CDR1 is SNHLY and CDR2 FYNNEI. The CDR3 is 15 residues long. The CDR3 protein is CASRGLAGIGNEQFF. For the CDR3, the DNA is TGTGCCAGCAGGGGACTAGCGGGAATCGGCAATGAGCAGTTCTTC. Combining the CDR3 with reference TRBV2 and TRBJ2-1 gives the whole variable domain EPEVTQTPSHQVTQMGQEVILRCVPISNHLYFYWYRQILGQKVEFLVSFYNNEISEKSEIFDDQFSVERPDGSNFTLKIRSTKLEDSAMYFCASRGLAGIGNEQFFGPGTRLTVL.

The chain recombines TRBV3-1 (or the pseudogene TRBV3-2) with TRBJ2-3; no firm D call. This CDR3 contains 12 residues. V was pared by 4 bases and J by 4 bases, with 6 bases between. Germline V CDR1 and CDR2: LGHDT, YNNKEL (reference sequence). For the CDR3, the DNA is TGTGCCAGCAGCCCGGATTCAGATACGCAGTATTTT. It is translated as CASSPDSDTQYF.

The chain carries TRBV6-4 and TRBJ1-4; D is perhaps TRBD1 (5 bases). The germline gives CDR1 MRHNA, CDR2 SNTAGT. This CDR3 region has 15 residues. Trimming removed 7 bases from V and 6 bases from J, with 18 bases in between. CDR3 DNA: TGTGCCAGCAATTCCCCGGGACTACGGGATGAAAAACTGTTTTTT. This translates into CASNSPGLRDEKLFF.

The CDR3 nucleotides are TGTGCCAGCAGCTCCCTCGAGCGGCAGGTCGGCTATGGCTACACCTTC. The encoded protein is CASSSLERQVGYGYTF. The V gene is TRBV7-9, the J gene TRBJ1-2; D not certain. The CDR3 is made up of 16 amino acids. Germline V CDR1 and CDR2: SEHNR, FQNEAQ (reference sequence). The V and J ends lost 4 bases and 4 bases respectively, with 19 bases between them.

The chain uses TRBV29-1 and TRBJ1-4; D possibly corresponds to TRBD1 (6 bases). The CDR3 has 13 amino acids. CDR1 SQVTM and CDR2 ANQGSEA come from the germline V gene. With 4 bases removed from V and 7 bases from J, the gap between germline ends came to 13 bases. The CDR3 region has the DNA TGCAGCGTTGTTGAGGGGGGAGGTGAAAAACTGTTTTTT. Amino acid sequence: CSVVEGGGEKLFF.

The rearrangement uses TRBV7-8 and TRBJ2-2; TRBD2 matches 11 bases. The CDR3 totals 15 residues. Germline V CDR1 and CDR2: SGHVS, FQNEAQ. V gave up 4 bases and J gave up 6 bases; unmatched junction bases: 4. CDR3 nucleotides: TGTGCCAGCAGCTCCGGGACTAGCGGCTCCGGGGAGCTGTTTTTT. Translation: CASSSGTSGSGELFF.